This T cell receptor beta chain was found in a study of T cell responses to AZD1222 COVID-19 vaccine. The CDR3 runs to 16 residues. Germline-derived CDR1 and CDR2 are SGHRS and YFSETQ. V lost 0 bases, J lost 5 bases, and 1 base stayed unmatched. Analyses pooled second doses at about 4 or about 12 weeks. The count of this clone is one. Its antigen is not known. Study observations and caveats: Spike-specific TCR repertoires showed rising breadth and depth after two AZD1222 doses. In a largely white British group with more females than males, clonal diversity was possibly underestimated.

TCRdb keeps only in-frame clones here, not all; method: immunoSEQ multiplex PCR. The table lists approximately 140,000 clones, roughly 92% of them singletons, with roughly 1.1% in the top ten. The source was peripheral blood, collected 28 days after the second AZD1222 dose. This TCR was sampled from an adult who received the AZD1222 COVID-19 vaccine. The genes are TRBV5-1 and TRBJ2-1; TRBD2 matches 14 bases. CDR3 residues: CASSLGLAGGNNEQFF. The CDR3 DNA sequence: TGCGCCAGCAGCTTGGGACTAGCGGGAGGGAACAATGAGCAGTTCTTC.